This TCR beta chain was profiled in a study of human T cells and chemical hapten exposure (dated by TCRdb to the early 2020s). Regarding the complete study: For sensitization, 2% DPC in acetone was applied to a roughly 2 cm by roughly 2 cm area of upper inner arm skin. Weekly therapeutic DPC doses were additionally applied to the scalp of patients throughout the roughly 24-week study period. Patch testing on the upper back used Finn chambers containing 0.01% DPC, with scoring done after 6 days according to International Contact Dermatitis Research Group standards. Alopecia areata with under or over 50% scalp involvement, alopecia totalis and alopecia universalis were represented in the patient cohort, which was mostly female. Libraries were combined into a pool for sequencing, and differences in TCR yield between samples came mainly from small differences in library volumes within the pool. Peripheral blood TCR repertoire changes were tracked in vivo in alopecia patients during primary and secondary sensitization to the hapten diphenylcyclopropenone (DPC). Blood samples were taken from patients before sensitization (week 0) and then at 2, 6 and about 24 weeks after DPC sensitization. Nearly 30 alopecia patients gave blood for TCR sequencing at one to four time points (pre-sensitization, 2, 6 and 24 weeks). Points the paper makes about the study in general: Significantly more large CDR3 similarity clusters were formed by expanded TCRs than by pre-sensitization or healthy control sets, consistent with antigen-driven responses. All patients had alopecia, a presumed autoimmune disease, so their immune response might differ from that of healthy individuals. The number of TCRs above 1 in 1000 frequency did not change with DPC sensitization; there was no evidence of global repertoire structure alterations. The number of PT1 expanded TCRs positively correlated with patch test score, significant at thresholds 8, 16 and 32 but not 4. Repeated subsampling changed both the strength of the expansion versus patch-test correlation and the threshold at which that correlation became significant.

This clonotype occurred many times. The specificity of this receptor is unknown. Base quality data are lacking; no much larger clone is found one base away. The time point label corresponds to: patch test 3, about 24 weeks after DPC sensitization. The treatment or condition tag for this specimen amounts to: therapeutic diphenylcyclopropenone sensitization with weekly scalp DPC. Blood at each patch-test visit was drawn before the patch test was applied. Patients were considered eligible if aged 18 to 70, diagnosed with alopecia and deemed suitable for DPC therapy, and patients were excluded if pregnant. Total RNA was extracted from unfractionated whole blood that had been collected in Tempus Blood RNA tubes. The library was obtained by RACE. TCRdb shows the sequencer as NextSeq 500. During library preparation, unique molecular identifiers were attached to individual cDNA molecules so that TCRs could be counted quantitatively and reproducibly. For every blood RNA sample, sequencing covered both the TCR alpha and TCR beta chains. As for the authors' bioinformatics: A median of about 87,000 TCRs per sample was observed, with a range of 23,224 to 690,600. V, J and CDR3 annotation of the TCR reads was carried out using the Decombinator software suite. For the PS versus PT1 abundance plots, all samples were subsampled to the same number of TCRs (28,000). TCRs were defined as expanded if absent before sensitization and observed at least eight times at the 2-week time point. Starting from the raw public reads, TCRdb applied fastp trimming at Q25, assembled clones with MiXCR and retained in-frame beta chains. Identical CDR3 protein sequences are pooled into one entry, listed with their most common genes and DNA. TCRdb, not the original authors, processed these V and J calls. For this sample there are tens of thousands of distinct CDR3 sequences; over 10% appear just once. The top ten clones comprise roughly 5.7% of the sample.

For CDR1 and CDR2, the germline V gene lists SQVTM and ANQGSEA. From its cysteine to its phenylalanine, the CDR3 spans 13 amino acids. The only DNA kept is the CDR3, 39 bases in frame from the first base. Deletion took 0 bases off V and 7 bases off J, with a span of 12 bases between the germline ends. Sequencing was performed on whole blood, taken in connection with sensitization to the hapten diphenylcyclopropenone (DPC). This clonotype was obtained from a woman aged 45-65 years with alopecia areata. Some clones in this sample may be carry-over from other donors' samples. Here the chain combines TRBV29-1 and TRBJ2-5, with a tentative D gene TRBD2 over 6 matching bases. The sequenced DNA is TGCAGCGTTGAAGAATTGGAGGGCTGGACCCAGTACTTC. It translates as CSVEELEGWTQYF.